Included here is one TCR beta chain sequence, with context. The protocol was immunoSEQ multiplex PCR, while the TCRdb copy is restricted to in-frame clones and leaves out a portion. Found here are 250,000 to 350,000 clones, around 81% of them singletons; the top ten hold 15% to 19%. This CDR3 is built from 16 residues. The germline CDR1 and CDR2 sequences are SGHRS and YFSETQ. V lost 4 bases, J lost 4 bases, and 8 bases stayed unmatched. This specimen comes from a study of blood T cell repertoires in COVID-19. Study overall: The cDNA or gDNA used as material had been derived from T cells, B-cell-depleted T cells, or PBMCs.

The specimen was peripheral blood. V gene TRBV5-1 combines with J gene TRBJ2-3, with 11 bases that match TRBD2. This receptor was taken from a person aged 65 to 79 with COVID-19, enrolled during active disease. The CDR3 here is CASSLATSGTPDTQYF. CDR3 nucleotide sequence: TGCGCCAGCAGCCTCGCGACTAGCGGGACGCCAGATACGCAGTATTTT.